This is a list of T cell receptor beta chains from one sample in a study of Graves' ophthalmopathy and Graves' hyperthyroidism. TCRdb independently ran MiXCR on the multiplex PCR reads; one entry per CDR3 protein. The sample shows about 410,000 distinct CDR3 sequences, around 17% of them seen only once. Sequenced: peripheral blood. Source of these receptors: a woman aged 18-29 years with Graves' ophthalmopathy. Both conserved end residues are part of each CDR3.

V	J	CDR3
TRBV6-1	TRBJ2-5	CASSRQRTPQETQYF
TRBV2	TRBJ1-3	CASSNNPGGNTIYF
TRBV9	TRBJ2-3	CASSVDPPPGAVPTQYF
TRBV12-3/TRBV12-4	TRBJ2-7	CASSLNLQGGREQYF
TRBV5-1	TRBJ1-2	CASSATGDNYGYTF
TRBV6-1	TRBJ1-2	CASRSGTGPGLGYTF
TRBV11-2	TRBJ2-7	CASSLIRLAGALAYEQYF
TRBV6-1	TRBJ2-7	CASSMGTDPYEQYF
TRBV5-1	TRBJ2-5	CASSLKTRDIQETQYF
TRBV4-1	TRBJ2-7	CASSQDTSSRYF
TRBV12-3/TRBV12-4	TRBJ1-2	CASSSYRGANYGYTF
TRBV19	TRBJ2-7	CASSIPGQGTYEQYF
TRBV6-5	TRBJ2-7	CASSYGGLAGVEQYF
TRBV29-1	TRBJ1-2	CSVGLGSRGYTF
TRBV19	TRBJ1-2	CASSLPGQVIYGYTF
TRBV12-3/TRBV12-4	TRBJ1-3	CASSLNYASGNTIYF
TRBV28	TRBJ2-7	CASRKTGPYEQYF
TRBV9	TRBJ1-1	CASSTPGQGSNTEAFF
TRBV19	TRBJ1-1	CASRDRGAEAFF
TRBV15	TRBJ1-5	CATSIVPIQPQHF
TRBV6-2/TRBV6-3	TRBJ1-1	CASSPPVGAPTEAFF
TRBV12-3/TRBV12-4	TRBJ1-6	CASSLGGGTGGSPLHF
TRBV5-1	TRBJ1-1	CASSVEAPAGGEAFF
TRBV7-8	TRBJ1-1	CASSPRGREVSGTEAFF
TRBV12-3/TRBV12-4	TRBJ2-2	CASSFGDTGELFF
TRBV10-1	TRBJ2-5	CASSDGTGGPQETQYF
TRBV6-2/TRBV6-3	TRBJ2-5	CASTKTGLAGGKRQETQYF
TRBV28	TRBJ2-5	CASRDRRETQHF
TRBV5-1	TRBJ2-7	CASSRPGQGGYEQYF
TRBV9	TRBJ1-1	CASSTRDREAEAFF
TRBV7-8	TRBJ1-2	CASNEEGGDGYTF
TRBV7-4	TRBJ1-2	CASSLSGQGAQNDPIYGYTF